This is a list of T cell receptor beta chains from one sample in a study of blood T cell repertoires in COVID-19. Data came from immunoSEQ multiplex PCR; TCRdb stores just in-frame clones and leaves some out. The data hold fewer than 500,000 clones, with around 87% observed a single time. The sequenced sample consisted of PBMCs or T cells enriched from blood (not recorded which). All receptors derive from a woman under 30 who had recovered from COVID-19. The CDR3 runs from the conserved cysteine through the conserved F or W. The D gene is left open where the match is weak. Size tells how often a clone was seen (once, few, many) or the class of an expanded clone, and some rows leave it out.

V	J	size	D	length	DNA	CDR3
TRBV28	TRBJ1-6	NA	TRBD1	15	TGTGCCAGCAGTTTAGCACAGGGGAATAATTCACCCCTCCACTTT	CASSLAQGNNSPLHF
TRBV12-3/TRBV12-4	TRBJ1-4	once	NA	13	TGTGCCAGCGGCCTTCCTGAGGTGGGAAAACTGTTTTTT	CASGLPEVGKLFF
TRBV11-2	TRBJ1-2	NA	NA	14	TGTGCCAGCAGCGCATCACTTCTAAGCTATGGCTACACCTTC	CASSASLLSYGYTF
TRBV3-1/TRBV3-2	TRBJ2-5	NA	TRBD2	18	TGTGCCAGCAGCCTAAGAGGGGCTAGCGGGGGGAGTAGGGAGACCCAGTACTTC	CASSLRGASGGSRETQYF
TRBV19	TRBJ2-7	NA	TRBD1	17	TGTGCCAGTAGTAACCCCCGCGGGACAGGGATCGACTACGAGCAGTACTTC	CASSNPRGTGIDYEQYF
TRBV5-5	TRBJ2-2	NA	TRBD1	17	TGTGCCAGCAGCGGGGGGATGGACAGGGGAAAGCCCGGGGAGCTGTTTTTT	CASSGGMDRGKPGELFF
TRBV6-5	TRBJ1-2	NA	TRBD1	14	TGTGCCAGCAGCCAATCCCAGGGGGCAGATGGCTACACCTTC	CASSQSQGADGYTF
TRBV7-8	TRBJ2-2	NA	NA	16	TGTGCCAGCAGATTTTCCCGACGACAGCTAACCGGGGAGCTGTTTTTT	CASRFSRRQLTGELFF
TRBV11-3	TRBJ2-5	few	TRBD1	16	TGTGCCAGCAGCCGCATGGGGACAGGGGATGGGGAGACCCAGTACTTC	CASSRMGTGDGETQYF
TRBV5-1	TRBJ1-6	NA	TRBD1	18	TGCGCCAGCAGCCCGAGAGGTCCCGGGACAGGGGATAATTCACCCCTCCACTTT	CASSPRGPGTGDNSPLHF
TRBV19	TRBJ1-2	NA	TRBD1	15	TGTGCCAGCTCGTCCCGGGACAGGATTAACTATGGCTACACCTTC	CASSSRDRINYGYTF
TRBV12-3/TRBV12-4	TRBJ2-1	NA	TRBD2	13	TGTGCCAGCAGTTTTCTTAACAGCGGGGGACGGTTCTTC	CASSFLNSGGRFF
TRBV29-1	TRBJ1-6	once	NA	13	TGCAGCGTTTTACAGGGCTCTAATTCACCCCTCCACTTT	CSVLQGSNSPLHF
TRBV11-2	TRBJ1-2	few	TRBD1	16	TGTGCCAGCAGCTCCTACCGGGACAGAAGTTTATATGGCTACACCTTC	CASSSYRDRSLYGYTF
TRBV14	TRBJ2-7	NA	TRBD2	14	TGTGCCAGCAGCCAAGACGGGGGGGCCCACGAGCAGTACTTC	CASSQDGGAHEQYF
TRBV5-6	TRBJ2-7	NA	NA	12	TGTGCCAGCAGCGGCTCCCCCTACGAGCAGTACTTC	CASSGSPYEQYF
TRBV4-2	TRBJ1-2	NA	NA	17	TGTGCCAGCAGCCAGTTTCGAGAGAGGGAGGAAGACTATGGCTACACCTTC	CASSQFREREEDYGYTF
TRBV18	TRBJ1-2	NA	NA	13	TGTGCCAGCTCACGAGGGCAAAACTATGGCTACACCTTC	CASSRGQNYGYTF
TRBV10-3	TRBJ2-7	few	NA	15	TGTGCCATCAGTGAGTCGAGGGCCGCCTTGGACGAGCAGTACTTC	CAISESRAALDEQYF
TRBV30	TRBJ1-4	NA	TRBD1	14	TGTGCCTGGAGTCAGGGGGCGCCTAATGAAAAACTGTTTTTT	CAWSQGAPNEKLFF
TRBV25-1	TRBJ1-2	NA	TRBD1	15	TGTGCCAGCAGTGTAAGACAGGGTCGTGGCTATGGCTACACCTTC	CASSVRQGRGYGYTF
TRBV6-6	TRBJ2-7	NA	TRBD2	20	TGTGCCAGCAGCCTAGCGGGCCCCCGGGTCGAGATAAAGGGGGCCTACGAGCAGTACTTC	CASSLAGPRVEIKGAYEQYF
TRBV25-1	TRBJ1-1	NA	TRBD1	17	TGTGCCAGCAGTGAATTGAGGGCAGGGGGGACGGACACTGAAGCTTTCTTT	CASSELRAGGTDTEAFF
TRBV6-1	TRBJ2-5	NA	NA	14	TGTGCCAGCAGTGAACTGGCAGGGGAAGGGACCCAGTACTTC	CASSELAGEGTQYF
TRBV6-5	TRBJ2-5	few	NA	14	TGTGCCAGCAGTTGGACAGAACTCCAAGAGACCCAGTACTTC	CASSWTELQETQYF
TRBV12-5	TRBJ2-7	NA	NA	15	TGTGCTAGTGGTTTGGTAACCGGGGGAGCGAGGGAGCAGTACTTC	CASGLVTGGAREQYF
TRBV19	TRBJ1-5	NA	TRBD1	18	TGTGCCAGTAGTAGGGTCGTCGTGGGGACAGATAGCAATCAGCCCCAGCATTTT	CASSRVVVGTDSNQPQHF
TRBV11-2	TRBJ2-1	NA	NA	15	TGTGCCAGCAGCTTAGCGGGGGTAGCAAGGAATGAGCAGTTCTTC	CASSLAGVARNEQFF
TRBV9	TRBJ2-2	NA	TRBD1	15	TGTGCCAGCAGCGAAACCTTCCGGGACAGCGGGGAGCTGTTTTTT	CASSETFRDSGELFF
TRBV7-2	TRBJ2-7	once	TRBD1	15	TGTGCCAGCAGCCCGAGACAGGGGGCTACGAGGGAGCAGTACTTC	CASSPRQGATREQYF
TRBV19	TRBJ1-6	NA	TRBD1	14	TGTGCCAGTAGGGGGACAGACGATAATTCACCCCTCCACTTT	CASRGTDDNSPLHF
TRBV6-1	TRBJ2-5	NA	NA	16	TGTGCCAGCAGTGAATCCTCCGGGACAAATCAAGAGACCCAGTACTTC	CASSESSGTNQETQYF